Detailed here is one T cell receptor (beta chain). The data belong to a study of a mutant IDH1 vaccine in newly diagnosed glioma. Study context: Every participant had undergone radiotherapy, temozolomide, or both before, and most underwent both.

Time point reported: baseline, week 1 (first vaccination visit). Noted treatment: pre-vaccination baseline after standard-of-care therapy. Produced via immunoSEQ multiplex PCR; TCRdb's table is partial and in-frame only. The table records over 75,000 clones, roughly 75% of them present only once. CDR1 is MDHEN, CDR2 SYDVKM, per germline. Trimming cost V 5 bases and J 0 bases; bases outside gene matches: 7. This CDR3 comprises 15 residues. The sequencing here drew on PBMCs, taken from a glioma patient treated with radiotherapy, temozolomide or both. The rearrangement links TRBV28 to TRBJ2-7; 7 bases align to TRBD1. The receptor's source is a man in his forties with glioma. The CDR3 DNA reads as TGTGCCAGCAGTCCCTGGACAGGCCTCTCCTACGAGCAGTACTTC. Translation: CASSPWTGLSYEQYF. The full variable domain, completed using reference TRBV28 and TRBJ2-7, is DVKVTQSSRYLVKRTGEKVFLECVQDMDHENMFWYRQDPGLGLRLIYFSYDVKMKEKGDIPEGYSVSREKKERFSLILESASTNQTSMYLCASSPWTGLSYEQYFGPGTRLTVT.